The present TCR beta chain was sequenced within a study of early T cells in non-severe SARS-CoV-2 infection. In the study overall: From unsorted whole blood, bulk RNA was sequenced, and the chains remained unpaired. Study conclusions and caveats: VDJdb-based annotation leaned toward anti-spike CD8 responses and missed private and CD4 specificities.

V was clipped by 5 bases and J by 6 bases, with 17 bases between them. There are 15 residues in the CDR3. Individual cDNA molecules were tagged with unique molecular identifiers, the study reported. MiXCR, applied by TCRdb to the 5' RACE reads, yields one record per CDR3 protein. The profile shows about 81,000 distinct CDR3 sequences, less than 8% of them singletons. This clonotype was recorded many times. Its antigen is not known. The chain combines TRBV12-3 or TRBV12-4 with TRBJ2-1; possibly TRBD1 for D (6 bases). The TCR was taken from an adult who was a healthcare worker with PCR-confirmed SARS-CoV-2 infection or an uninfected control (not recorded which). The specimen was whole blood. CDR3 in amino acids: CASSPPGQLSNEQFF. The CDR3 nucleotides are TGTGCCAGCAGTCCCCCCGGACAGTTAAGCAATGAGCAGTTCTTC.